This T cell receptor beta chain comes out of a study of response to subunit inactivated influenza vaccine. TCRdb analysed the RT-PCR reads with MiXCR anew, one entry per CDR3 protein. The sample consists of about 650,000 distinct CDR3 sequences, more than 15% of them appearing once. The study, taken as a whole, reports: Only a handful of new T cells, the authors suggested, are recruited with each seasonal influenza vaccination.

In its sample, this clonotype was seen a few times. Its antigen is as yet unknown. Trimming shortened V by 5 bases and J by 2 bases, and 13 bases separated the two germline ends. The CDR3 spans 15 residues. CDR1 SGHTA and CDR2 FQGNSA come from the germline V gene. The clonotype was recovered from a middle-aged man who received an inactivated influenza vaccine. The source material was PBMCs from blood, sampled roughly 12 days after vaccination. V is TRBV7-2 and J is TRBJ2-1; D not certain. The CDR3 loop is CASSPSRATYNEQFF. For the CDR3, the DNA is TGTGCCAGCAGCCCATCAAGGGCCACCTACAATGAGCAGTTCTTC.